The 11 T cell receptor beta chains given below trace back to one sample, sequenced in a study of T cell responses to AZD1222 COVID-19 vaccine. Repertoires were generated with immunoSEQ multiplex PCR, while TCRdb's copy carries only in-frame clones and drops some. Counted here are 150,000 to 200,000 clones, roughly 88% occurring once; the ten biggest clones make up about 5.9%. The material sequenced was peripheral blood, taken 28 days after the second AZD1222 dose. The receptors come from an adult who received the AZD1222 COVID-19 vaccine.

This clone was seen just once. This chain connects TRBV7-2 to TRBJ2-5; D is ambiguous. Per germline, CDR1 SGHTA and CDR2 FQGNSA. Trimming took 6 bases from V and 2 from J, leaving 10 bases between them. CDR3 length: 13 amino acids. The CDR3 DNA follows: TGTGCCAGCAGTCGACCCGTACAAGAGACCCAGTACTTC. Protein: CASSRPVQETQYF.

This clone was recorded a few times. V and J are TRBV27 and TRBJ1-2; maybe TRBD1 (5 bases). V dropped 3 bases and J dropped 4 bases, with 15 bases sitting between them. The CDR3 loop spans 15 amino acids. The germline CDR1 and CDR2 sequences are MNHEY and SMNVEV (reference sequence). The CDR3 loop reads CASSLKGLQPYGYTF. CDR3 coding DNA: TGTGCCAGCAGTTTGAAGGGACTCCAACCCTATGGCTACACCTTC.

The chain joins TRBV6-5 to TRBJ2-7; TRBD2 agrees at 14 bases. V trimming: 4 bases; J trimming: 5 bases; junction bases outside the gene matches: 4. The CDR3 sequence is 15 residues long. The germline CDR1 and CDR2 sequences are MNHEY and SVGAGI. CDR3 sequence: CASSSGTSGSDEQYF. The CDR3 coding sequence is TGTGCCAGCAGTTCCGGGACTAGCGGGAGCGACGAGCAGTACTTC.

This clone ranks as medium-sized. The chain has TRBV9 and TRBJ2-1, with D hard to call. In germline, CDR1 is SGDLS, CDR2 YYNGEE. The CDR3 has 14 residues. Trimming pared 0 bases from V and 4 bases from J, leaving 8 bases between. DNA for the CDR3: TGTGCCAGCAGCGTAGAGGACCGTTACAATGAGCAGTTCTTC. Its translation: CASSVEDRYNEQFF.

The V gene is TRBV5-4, the J gene TRBJ1-2, with TRBD1 as a possible D gene (6 bases). In germline, CDR1 is SGHNT, CDR2 YYREEE (reference sequence). The CDR3 spans 12 residues. Trimming cost V 2 bases and J 8 bases, with 10 bases left between them. This chain's CDR3 is CASSLDRRGYTF. CDR3 sequence (DNA): TGTGCCAGCAGCTTAGACAGGAGGGGCTACACCTTC.

V is TRBV18 and J is TRBJ1-4; D is ambiguous. V shed 4 bases and J shed 0 bases, with 9 bases lying between them. This CDR3 has 15 amino acids. The germline V gene encodes CDR1 KGHSH and CDR2 LQKENI. CDR3 in amino acids: CASSLSEATNEKLFF. CDR3 nucleotide sequence: TGTGCCAGCTCACTCTCGGAAGCAACTAATGAAAAACTGTTTTTT.

This rearrangement joins TRBV5-3 to TRBJ1-4; D is unclear. TRBV5-3 has ORF status, its function being uncertain. The CDR3 length is 14 residues. Trimming shortened V by 4 bases and J by 4 bases, and 11 bases separated the two germline ends. CDR3 amino acids: CARSLETVNEKLFF. The CDR3 DNA is TGTGCCAGAAGCCTAGAAACAGTTAATGAAAAACTGTTTTTT.

The CDR3 DNA follows: TGCGCCAGCAGCGGGATGGACCGCCGCTACGAGCAGTACTTC. Translated, it gives CASSGMDRRYEQYF. The rearrangement links TRBV5-1 to TRBJ2-7; no firm D call. The V gene's germline CDR1 is SGHRS and CDR2 YFSETQ. The CDR3 runs 14 residues. Between the trimmed V and J ends, which lost 4 bases and 3 bases, there was a span of 14 bases. The full variable domain, in which reference TRBV5-1 and TRBJ2-7 provide the parts outside the CDR3, is KAGVTQTPRYLIKTRGQQVTLSCSPISGHRSVSWYQQTPGQGLQFLFEYFSETQRNKGNFPGRFSGRQFSNSRSEMNVSTLELGDSALYLCASSGMDRRYEQYFGPGTRLTVT.

The genes are TRBV6-4 and TRBJ2-1; 11 bases are shared with TRBD2. V shed 1 base, J shed 2 bases, and the junction held 10 bases outside the gene matches. The CDR3 has 19 amino acids. Germline loops: CDR1 MRHNA, CDR2 SNTAGT. The CDR3 nucleotides are TGTGCCAGCAGTGACTACCCCAGGGGTAGCGGGGGGGCCTACAATGAGCAGTTCTTC. This translates into CASSDYPRGSGGAYNEQFF.

Notes on this clone: The junction and the germline gene differ at one end; a read error may be behind it. The genes are TRBV6-6 and TRBJ1-6; 8 bases map to TRBD1. This CDR3 is 16 amino acids long. The germline gives CDR1 MNHNY, CDR2 SVGAGI (reference sequence). CDR3 DNA: TGTGCCAGCAGTGACTCCGCCCGGACAGGGAATTCACCCCTCCACTTT. The encoded protein is CASSDSARTGNSPLHF.

J is TRBJ1-6 and V is TRBV6-6, with a possible D match to TRBD1 (5 bases). Germline CDR1 MNHNY, CDR2 SVGAGI (reference sequence). This CDR3 comprises 13 residues. Trimming shortened V by 8 bases and J by 4 bases, and 9 bases separated the two germline ends. The CDR3 reads CASLGQYNSPLHF. The DNA of the CDR3 is TGTGCCAGCTTGGGGCAATATAATTCACCCCTCCACTTT.